This TCR beta chain was sequenced for a study of cytomegalovirus exposure and HLA in healthy donors. Overall study: A data release that came early held tens of millions of unique TCRs from HLA-typed donors. Study-level findings and limits: A later analysis reportedly found that, within productive TCRs, an Asian-associated ancestry cluster had fewer N-insertions than the mean observed across the approximately 670 donors. Only CMV serostatus was available as immune exposure information.

Trimming removed 5 bases from V and 0 bases from J, with 8 bases in between. The V gene's germline CDR1 is SGHVS and CDR2 FNYEAQ. This CDR3 has 14 residues. PCR involved 60 Vbeta and 13 Jbeta primers. TCRdb's table, derived via immunoSEQ multiplex PCR, lists solely in-frame clones and lacks some. The table lists some 140,000 clones, around 72% of them singletons. In regard to this clone: As yet, its antigen is unknown.

V is TRBV7-6 and J is TRBJ2-1, with D tentatively TRBD2 (5 bases). The sample taken for sequencing was PBMCs. This receptor was taken from a woman aged 40-49 years in good health and CMV-seronegative. CDR3 DNA: TGTGCCAGCAGCCCCCGGGACTCCTACAATGAGCAGTTCTTC. As protein: CASSPRDSYNEQFF.